What follows describes a single TCR beta chain. What it binds is unknown. Sorted-subset replicate PCRs used approximately 180 ng of genomic DNA. This amount corresponded to 25,000 to 30,000 T cell genomes. Generated by immunoSEQ multiplex PCR, the TCRdb table keeps only in-frame clones and is missing some. The sample lists roughly 760,000 clones, 74% occurring once. This entry is derived from a study of shared clonotypes between healthy human individuals. General observations from the study: For naive CD4 cells, approximately 5% of clonotypes were shared across a handful of donors. Relative to clonotypes present in all four donors, those not shared had lower generation probabilities.

V lost 5 bases, J lost 7 bases, and 3 bases stayed unmatched. CDR1 and CDR2 from the germline V gene are SGHTA and FQGTGA. The CDR3 contains 13 residues. Sample: memory CD4+ T cells sorted from blood. Subset in this sample: CD45RA-negative fraction. The sequence came from a woman aged 25 to 39 in good health. The chain links TRBV7-3 to TRBJ1-5, with 9 bases matching TRBD1. The CDR3 bases are TGTGCCAGCAGCCAACAGGGGGCCCAGCCCCAGCATTTT. Translated: CASSQQGAQPQHF.